This T cell receptor beta chain originates from a study of blood T cell repertoires in COVID-19. In the study overall: From the United States, Italy and Spain came samples of acute and convalescent COVID-19.

TCRdb's copy holds only in-frame clones and misses some; the assay was immunoSEQ multiplex PCR. The sample shows about 160,000 clones, around 80% of them seen only once. The CDR3 loop spans 19 amino acids. V was clipped by 3 bases and J by 2 bases; unmatched bases: 14. Looked up from germline, CDR1 is LNHDA and CDR2 is SQIVND (reference sequence). The TCR comes from a woman at least 80 years old with active or convalescent COVID-19. The sample was peripheral blood. This chain links TRBV19 with TRBJ2-7, with 12 bases that match TRBD1. The CDR3 region is CASSMAGTGGSRTTYEQYF. The DNA of the CDR3 is TGTGCCAGTAGTATGGCCGGGACAGGGGGCTCAAGGACGACCTACGAGCAGTACTTC.